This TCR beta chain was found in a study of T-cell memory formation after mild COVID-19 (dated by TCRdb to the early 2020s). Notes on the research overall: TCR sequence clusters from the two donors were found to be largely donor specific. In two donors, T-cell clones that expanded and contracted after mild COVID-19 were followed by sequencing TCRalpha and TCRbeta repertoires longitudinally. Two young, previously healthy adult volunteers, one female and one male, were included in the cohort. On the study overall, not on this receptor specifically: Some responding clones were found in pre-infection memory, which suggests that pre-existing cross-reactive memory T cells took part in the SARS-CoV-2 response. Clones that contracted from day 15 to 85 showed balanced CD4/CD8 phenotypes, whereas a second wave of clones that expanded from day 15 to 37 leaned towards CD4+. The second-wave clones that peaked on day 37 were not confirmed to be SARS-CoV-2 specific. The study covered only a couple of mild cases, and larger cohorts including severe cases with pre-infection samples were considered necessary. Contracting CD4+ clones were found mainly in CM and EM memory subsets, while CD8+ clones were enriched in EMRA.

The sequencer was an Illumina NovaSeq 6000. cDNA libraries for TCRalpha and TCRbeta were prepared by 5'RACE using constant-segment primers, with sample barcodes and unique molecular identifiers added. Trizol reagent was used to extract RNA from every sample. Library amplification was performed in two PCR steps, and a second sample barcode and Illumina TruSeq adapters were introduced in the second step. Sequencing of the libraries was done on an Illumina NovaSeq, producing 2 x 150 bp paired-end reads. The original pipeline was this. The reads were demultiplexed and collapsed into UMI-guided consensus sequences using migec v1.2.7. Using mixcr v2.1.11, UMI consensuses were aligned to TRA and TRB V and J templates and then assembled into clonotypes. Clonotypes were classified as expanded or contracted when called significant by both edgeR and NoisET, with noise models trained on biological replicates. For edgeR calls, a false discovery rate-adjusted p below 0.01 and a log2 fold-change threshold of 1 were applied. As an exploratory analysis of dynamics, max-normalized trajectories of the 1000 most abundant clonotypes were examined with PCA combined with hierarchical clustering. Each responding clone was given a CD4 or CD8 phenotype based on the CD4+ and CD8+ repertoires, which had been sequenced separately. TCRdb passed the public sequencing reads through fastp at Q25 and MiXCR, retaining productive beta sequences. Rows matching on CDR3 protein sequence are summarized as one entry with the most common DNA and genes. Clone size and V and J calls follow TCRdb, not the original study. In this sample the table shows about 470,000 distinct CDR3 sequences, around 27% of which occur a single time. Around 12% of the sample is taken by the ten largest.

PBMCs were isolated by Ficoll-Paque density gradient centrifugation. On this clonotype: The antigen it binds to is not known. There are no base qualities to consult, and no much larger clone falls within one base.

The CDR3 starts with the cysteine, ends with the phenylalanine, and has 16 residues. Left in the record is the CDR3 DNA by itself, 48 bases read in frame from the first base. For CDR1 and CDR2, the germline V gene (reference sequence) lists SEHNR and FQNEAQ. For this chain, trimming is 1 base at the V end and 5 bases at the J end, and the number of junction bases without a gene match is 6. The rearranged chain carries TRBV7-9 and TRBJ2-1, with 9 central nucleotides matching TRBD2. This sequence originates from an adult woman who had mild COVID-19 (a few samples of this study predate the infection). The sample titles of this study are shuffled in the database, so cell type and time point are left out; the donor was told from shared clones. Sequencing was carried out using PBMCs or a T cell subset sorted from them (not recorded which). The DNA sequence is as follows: TGTGCCAGCAGCTTAGTTAGCGGGAGCTGGGACAATGAGCAGTTCTTC. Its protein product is CASSLVSGSWDNEQFF.